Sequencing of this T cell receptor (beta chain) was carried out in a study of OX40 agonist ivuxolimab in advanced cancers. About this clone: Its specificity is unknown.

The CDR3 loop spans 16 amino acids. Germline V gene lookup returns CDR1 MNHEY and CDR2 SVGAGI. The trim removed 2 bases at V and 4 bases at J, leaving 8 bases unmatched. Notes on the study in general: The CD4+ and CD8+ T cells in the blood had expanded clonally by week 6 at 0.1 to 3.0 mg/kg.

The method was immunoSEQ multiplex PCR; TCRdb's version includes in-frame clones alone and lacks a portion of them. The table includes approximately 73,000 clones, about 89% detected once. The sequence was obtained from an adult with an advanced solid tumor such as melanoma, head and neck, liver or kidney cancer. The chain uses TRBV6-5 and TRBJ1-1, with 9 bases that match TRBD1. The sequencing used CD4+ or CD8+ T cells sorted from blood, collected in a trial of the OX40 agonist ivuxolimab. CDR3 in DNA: TGTGCCAGCAGTTACGGAACAGGGGGCGGCGTCACTGAAGCTTTCTTT. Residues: CASSYGTGGGVTEAFF.